These T cell receptor beta chains were read from a single sample in a study of molecular identifiers for immune sequencing clone quantification. TCRdb recomputed calls from the PCR reads with MiXCR, one row per CDR3 protein. The sample records roughly 71,000 distinct CDR3 sequences, approximately 18% being singletons. Sequencing input: naive CD8+ T cells from blood, with Jurkat cell RNA spiked in. These receptors all come from a human donor in good health. Some libraries in this study had Jurkat cell RNA spiked in. CDR3s include the opening cysteine and the closing phenylalanine or tryptophan. Fields, in order: J gene, D gene, clone size, V gene, CDR3 protein, CDR3 DNA. The D gene is left open where the match is weak. Where a row states a size, it is once, few, many or the class of an expanded clone; other rows omit it.

TRBJ2-7 | NA | many | TRBV4-1 | CASSQVAAAYEQYF | TGCGCCAGCAGCCAAGTTGCTGCAGCCTACGAGCAGTACTTC
TRBJ2-7 | TRBD2 | many | TRBV11-2 | CASSLGGGSDYEQYF | TGTGCCAGCAGCTTAGGTGGCGGGAGCGACTACGAGCAGTACTTC
TRBJ2-3 | NA | many | TRBV19 | CASSTRLGWGPTF | TGTGCCAGTAGTACGAGACTAGGCTGGGGCCCCACTTTT
TRBJ1-5 | NA | many | TRBV11-2 | CASSRTGSANQPQHF | TGTGCCAGCAGCCGCACAGGGTCGGCAAATCAGCCCCAGCATTTT
TRBJ1-2 | NA | NA | TRBV6-6 | CASSYSVSGFGGESGYTF | TGTGCCAGCAGTTACTCAGTTTCCGGGTTCGGCGGTGAGTCCGGCTACACCTTC
TRBJ2-2 | TRBD1 | NA | TRBV7-9 | CASQGENTGELFF | TGTGCCAGCCAGGGGGAGAACACCGGGGAGCTGTTTTTT
TRBJ2-3 | NA | many | TRBV27 | CASSLLGFLGTDTQYF | TGTGCCAGCAGTTTATTGGGATTCTTGGGCACAGATACGCAGTATTTT
TRBJ2-7 | NA | few | TRBV5-1 | CASSHQGTSSSYEQYF | TGCGCCAGCAGCCATCAAGGGACTTCGAGCTCCTACGAGCAGTACTTC
TRBJ2-3 | NA | NA | TRBV12-3/TRBV12-4 | CASSLGQFTDTQYF | TGTGCCAGCAGTTTAGGGCAGTTCACAGATACGCAGTATTTT
TRBJ2-7 | TRBD2 | many | TRBV4-1 | CASSPIGGIASYEQYF | TGCGCCAGCAGCCCGATCGGGGGGATAGCAAGTTACGAGCAGTACTTC
TRBJ1-1 | NA | many | TRBV28 | CASSFLVPNTEAFF | TGTGCCAGCAGTTTTTTGGTCCCGAACACTGAAGCTTTCTTT
TRBJ2-5 | NA | NA | TRBV12-3/TRBV12-4 | CASSFVSGQETQYF | TGTGCCAGCAGTTTCGTCTCGGGCCAAGAGACCCAGTACTTC
TRBJ1-1 | NA | many | TRBV5-1 | CASSPAGTEAFF | TGCGCCAGCAGCCCAGCCGGGACCGAAGCTTTCTTT
TRBJ2-5 | TRBD1 | many | TRBV3-1 | CASSTWTGQETQYF | TGTGCCAGCAGCACATGGACAGGTCAAGAGACCCAGTACTTC